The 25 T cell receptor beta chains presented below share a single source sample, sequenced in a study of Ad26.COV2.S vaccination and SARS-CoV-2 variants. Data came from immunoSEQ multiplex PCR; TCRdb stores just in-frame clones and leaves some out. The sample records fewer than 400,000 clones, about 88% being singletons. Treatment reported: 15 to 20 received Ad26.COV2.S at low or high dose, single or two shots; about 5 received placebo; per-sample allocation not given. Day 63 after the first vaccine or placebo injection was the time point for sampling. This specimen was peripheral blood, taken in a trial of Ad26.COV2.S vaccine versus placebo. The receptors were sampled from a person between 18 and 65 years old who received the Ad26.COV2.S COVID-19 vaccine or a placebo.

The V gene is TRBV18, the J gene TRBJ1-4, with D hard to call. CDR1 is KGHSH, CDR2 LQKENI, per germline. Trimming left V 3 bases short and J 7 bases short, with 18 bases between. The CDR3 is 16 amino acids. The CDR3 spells CASSPSALSGSEKLFF. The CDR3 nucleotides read TGTGCCAGCTCACCCAGTGCCCTGTCGGGAAGTGAAAAACTGTTTTTT.

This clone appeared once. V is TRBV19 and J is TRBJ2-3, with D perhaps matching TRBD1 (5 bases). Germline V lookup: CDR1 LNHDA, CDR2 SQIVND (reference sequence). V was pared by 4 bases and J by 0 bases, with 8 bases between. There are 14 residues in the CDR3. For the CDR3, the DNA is TGTGCCAGTAGTAACCAGGGCAGCACAGATACGCAGTATTTT. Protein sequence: CASSNQGSTDTQYF.

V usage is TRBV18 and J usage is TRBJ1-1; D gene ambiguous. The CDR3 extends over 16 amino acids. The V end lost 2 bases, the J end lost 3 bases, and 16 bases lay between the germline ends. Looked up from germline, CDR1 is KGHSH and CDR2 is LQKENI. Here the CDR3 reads CASSPNIRERDTEAFF. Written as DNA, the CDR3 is TGTGCCAGCTCACCAAATATTAGGGAGAGGGACACTGAAGCTTTCTTT.

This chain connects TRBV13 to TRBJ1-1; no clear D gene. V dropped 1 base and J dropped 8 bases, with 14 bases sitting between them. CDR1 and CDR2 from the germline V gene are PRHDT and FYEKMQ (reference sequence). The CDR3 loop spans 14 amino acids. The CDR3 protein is CASSLVDLYGEAFF. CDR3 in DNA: TGTGCCAGCAGCTTAGTAGATTTGTACGGAGAAGCTTTCTTT.

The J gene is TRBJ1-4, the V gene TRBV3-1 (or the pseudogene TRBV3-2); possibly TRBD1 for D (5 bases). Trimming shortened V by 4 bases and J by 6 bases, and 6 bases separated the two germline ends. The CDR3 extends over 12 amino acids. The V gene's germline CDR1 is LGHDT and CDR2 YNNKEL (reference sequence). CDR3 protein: CASSPRDEKLFF. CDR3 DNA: TGTGCCAGCAGCCCCAGGGATGAAAAACTGTTTTTT.

This CDR3 reads CASSQDLLEQYF. CDR3 nucleotides: TGTGCCAGCAGCCAAGATCTCCTCGAGCAGTACTTC. The chain joins TRBV3-1 (or the pseudogene TRBV3-2) to TRBJ2-7; no definite D call. This CDR3 region has 12 residues. V lost 0 bases and J lost 6, with 6 bases in between. Germline CDR1 and CDR2: LGHDT and YNNKEL (reference sequence).

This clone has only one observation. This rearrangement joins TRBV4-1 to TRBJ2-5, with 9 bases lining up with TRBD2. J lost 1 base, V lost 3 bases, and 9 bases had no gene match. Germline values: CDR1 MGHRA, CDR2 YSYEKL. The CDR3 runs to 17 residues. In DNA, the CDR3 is TGCGCCAGCAGCCACCAGATGGGGCGGGGGGGCCAAGAGACCCAGTACTTC. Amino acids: CASSHQMGRGGQETQYF.

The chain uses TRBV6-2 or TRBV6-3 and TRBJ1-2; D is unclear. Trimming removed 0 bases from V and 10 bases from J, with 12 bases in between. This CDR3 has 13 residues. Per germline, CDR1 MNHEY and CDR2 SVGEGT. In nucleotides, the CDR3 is TGTGCCAGCAGTTACTCGTTAACTCGGGACTACACCTTC. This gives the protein CASSYSLTRDYTF.

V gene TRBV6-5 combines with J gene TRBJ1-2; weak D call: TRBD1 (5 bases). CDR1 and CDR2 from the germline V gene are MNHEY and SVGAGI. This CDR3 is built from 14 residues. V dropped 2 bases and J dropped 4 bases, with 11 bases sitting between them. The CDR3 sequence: CASSYRGLSYGYTF. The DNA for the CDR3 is TGTGCCAGCAGTTACAGGGGACTGAGCTATGGCTACACCTTC.

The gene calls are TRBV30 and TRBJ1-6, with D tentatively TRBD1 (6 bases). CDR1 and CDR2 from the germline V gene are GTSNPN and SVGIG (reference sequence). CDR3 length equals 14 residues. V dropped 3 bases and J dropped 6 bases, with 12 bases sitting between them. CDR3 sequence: CAWSHGTSNSPLHF. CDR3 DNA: TGTGCCTGGAGCCACGGGACAAGTAATTCACCCCTCCACTTT. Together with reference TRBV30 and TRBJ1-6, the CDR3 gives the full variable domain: SQTIHQWPATLVQPVGSPLSLECTVEGTSNPNLYWYRQAAGRGLQLLFYSVGIGQISSEVPQNLSASRPQDRQFILSSKKLLLSDSGFYLCAWSHGTSNSPLHFGNGTRLTVT.

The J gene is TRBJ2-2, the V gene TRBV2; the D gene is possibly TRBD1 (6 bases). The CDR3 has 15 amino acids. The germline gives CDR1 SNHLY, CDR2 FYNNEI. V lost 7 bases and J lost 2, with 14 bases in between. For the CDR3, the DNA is TGTGCCAGCAACCCCACGACAGGAAACACCGGGGAGCTGTTTTTT. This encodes CASNPTTGNTGELFF.

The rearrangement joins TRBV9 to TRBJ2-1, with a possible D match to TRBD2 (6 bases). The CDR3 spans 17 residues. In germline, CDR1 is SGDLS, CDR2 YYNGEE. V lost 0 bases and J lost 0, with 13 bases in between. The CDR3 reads CASSVAVGGSSYNEQFF. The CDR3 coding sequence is TGTGCCAGCAGCGTAGCTGTGGGGGGAAGCTCCTACAATGAGCAGTTCTTC.

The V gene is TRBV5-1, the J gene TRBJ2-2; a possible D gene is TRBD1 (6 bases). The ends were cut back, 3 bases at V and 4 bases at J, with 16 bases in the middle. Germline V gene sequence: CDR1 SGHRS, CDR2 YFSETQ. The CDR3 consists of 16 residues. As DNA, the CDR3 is TGCGCCAGCAGCTGGGCTCCAGGGGCGGGCACCGGGGAGCTGTTTTTT. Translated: CASSWAPGAGTGELFF.

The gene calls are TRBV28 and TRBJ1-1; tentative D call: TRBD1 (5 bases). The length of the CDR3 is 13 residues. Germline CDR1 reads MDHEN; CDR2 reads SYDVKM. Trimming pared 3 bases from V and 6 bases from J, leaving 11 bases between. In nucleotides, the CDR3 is TGTGCCAGCAGTTTTGGGGGGTCCCCTGAAGCTTTCTTT. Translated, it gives CASSFGGSPEAFF.

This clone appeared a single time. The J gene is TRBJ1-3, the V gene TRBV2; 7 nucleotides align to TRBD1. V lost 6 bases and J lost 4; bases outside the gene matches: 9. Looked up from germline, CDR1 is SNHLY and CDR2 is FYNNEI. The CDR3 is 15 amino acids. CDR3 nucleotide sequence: TGTGCCAGCAGCGGGGGGGGACAGAGCGGAAACACCATATATTTT. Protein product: CASSGGGQSGNTIYF.

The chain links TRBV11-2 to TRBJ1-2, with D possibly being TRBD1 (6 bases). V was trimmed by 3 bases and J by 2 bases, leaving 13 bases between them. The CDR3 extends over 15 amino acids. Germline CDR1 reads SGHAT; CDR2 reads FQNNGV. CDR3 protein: CASSFRTGPNYGYTF. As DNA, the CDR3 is TGTGCCAGCAGCTTTAGAACAGGGCCCAACTATGGCTACACCTTC.

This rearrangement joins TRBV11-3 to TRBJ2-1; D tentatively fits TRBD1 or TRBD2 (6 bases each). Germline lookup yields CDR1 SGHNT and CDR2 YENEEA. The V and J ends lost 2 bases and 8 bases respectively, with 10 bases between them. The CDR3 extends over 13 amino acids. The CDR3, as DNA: TGTGCCAGCAGCTTAAAGGGGGGCGATGAGCAGTTCTTC. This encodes CASSLKGGDEQFF.

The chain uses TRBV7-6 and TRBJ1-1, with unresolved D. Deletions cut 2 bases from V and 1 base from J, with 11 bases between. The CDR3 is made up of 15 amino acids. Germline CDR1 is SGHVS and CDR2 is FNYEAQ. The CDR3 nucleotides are TGTGCCAGCAGCTTATCTTCAGGACCGAACACTGAAGCTTTCTTT. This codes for CASSLSSGPNTEAFF.

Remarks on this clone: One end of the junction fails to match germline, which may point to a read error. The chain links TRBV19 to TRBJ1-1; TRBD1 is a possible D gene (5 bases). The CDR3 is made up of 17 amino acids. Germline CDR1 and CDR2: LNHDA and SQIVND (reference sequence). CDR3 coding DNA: TGTGCCAGTAACCTACGACCGGGGCGAGGAGTGAAGACTGAAGCTTTCTTT. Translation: CASNLRPGRGVKTEAFF. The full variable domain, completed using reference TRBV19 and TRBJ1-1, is DGGITQSPKYLFRKEGQNVTLSCEQNLNHDAMYWYRQDPGQGLRLIYYSQIVNDFQKGDIAEGYSVSREKKESFPLTVTSAQKNPTAFYLCASNLRPGRGVKTEAFFGQGTRLTVV.

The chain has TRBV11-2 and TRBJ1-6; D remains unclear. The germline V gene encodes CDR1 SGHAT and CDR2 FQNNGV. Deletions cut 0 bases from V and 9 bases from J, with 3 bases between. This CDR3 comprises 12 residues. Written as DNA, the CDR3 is TGTGCCAGCAGCTTAGACGGTTCACCCCTCCACTTT. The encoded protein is CASSLDGSPLHF.

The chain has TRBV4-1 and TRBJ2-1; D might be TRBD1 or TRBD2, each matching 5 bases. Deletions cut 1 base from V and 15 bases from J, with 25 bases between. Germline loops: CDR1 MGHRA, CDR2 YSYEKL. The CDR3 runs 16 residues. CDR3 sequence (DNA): TGCGCCAGCAGCCAAGGCACCGGGACCAGGGTAGGGACCCCGTTCTTC. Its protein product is CASSQGTGTRVGTPFF.

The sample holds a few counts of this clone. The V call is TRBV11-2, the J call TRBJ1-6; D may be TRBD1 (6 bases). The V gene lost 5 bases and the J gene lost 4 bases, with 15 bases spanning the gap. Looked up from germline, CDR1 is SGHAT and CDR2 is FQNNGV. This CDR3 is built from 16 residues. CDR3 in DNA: TGTGCCAGCAGCCCGCGGTTCGGACAGTATAATTCACCCCTCCACTTT. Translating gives CASSPRFGQYNSPLHF.

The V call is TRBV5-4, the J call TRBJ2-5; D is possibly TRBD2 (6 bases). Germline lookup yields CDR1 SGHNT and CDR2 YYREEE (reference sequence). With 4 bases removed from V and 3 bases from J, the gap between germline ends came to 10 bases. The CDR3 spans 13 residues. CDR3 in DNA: TGTGCCAGCAGCCCGCCGGGGGAAGAGACCCAGTACTTC. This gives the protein CASSPPGEETQYF.

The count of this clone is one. The CDR3 DNA sequence: TGTGCCAGCATGATTTATCGGAGCCAAGAGACCCAGTACTTC. This sequence encodes CASMIYRSQETQYF. This chain joins TRBV2 and TRBJ2-5; D not resolved. Germline V gene sequence: CDR1 SNHLY, CDR2 FYNNEI. V was shortened by 7 bases and J by 1 base, with 13 bases between the two germline ends. The CDR3 extends over 14 amino acids. The full variable domain, completed using reference TRBV2 and TRBJ2-5, is EPEVTQTPSHQVTQMGQEVILRCVPISNHLYFYWYRQILGQKVEFLVSFYNNEISEKSEIFDDQFSVERPDGSNFTLKIRSTKLEDSAMYFCASMIYRSQETQYFGPGTRLLVL.

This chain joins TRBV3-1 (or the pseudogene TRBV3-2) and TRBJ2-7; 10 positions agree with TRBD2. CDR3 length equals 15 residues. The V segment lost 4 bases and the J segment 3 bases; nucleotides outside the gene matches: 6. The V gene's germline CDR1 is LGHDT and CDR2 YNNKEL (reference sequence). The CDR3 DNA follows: TGTGCCAGCAGCCCCCGACAGCGGGGGGGCTACGAGCAGTACTTC. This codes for CASSPRQRGGYEQYF.